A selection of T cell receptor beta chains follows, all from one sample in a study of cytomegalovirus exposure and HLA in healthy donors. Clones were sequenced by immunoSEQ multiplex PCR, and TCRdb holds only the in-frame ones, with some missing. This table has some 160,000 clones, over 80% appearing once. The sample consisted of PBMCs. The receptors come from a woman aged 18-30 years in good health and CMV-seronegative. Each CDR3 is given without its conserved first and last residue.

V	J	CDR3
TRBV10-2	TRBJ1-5	ASSDGRFQPQH
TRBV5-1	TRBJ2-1	ASSRGGREVNEQF
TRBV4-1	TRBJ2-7	ASSQPGGGRYEQY
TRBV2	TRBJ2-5	ASSEVGAGGASAKTQY
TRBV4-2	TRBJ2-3	ASSQDKQRGGPDTQY
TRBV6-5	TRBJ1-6	ASFQGVHSPLH
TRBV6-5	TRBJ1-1	ASSYEGWNTEAF
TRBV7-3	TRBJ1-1	ASSLGQVVENTEAF
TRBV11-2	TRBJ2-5	ASSPGSVRRETQY
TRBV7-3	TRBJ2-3	ASSRDRGTTDTQY